This paragraph covers one T cell receptor (beta chain) sequence. Antigen specificity is unknown. This sample was included in a study of T cell responses to AZD1222 COVID-19 vaccine. Notes on the study in general: Across the whole spike, CD4 TCRs peaked at regions 160-218 and 743-854. Two doses of AZD1222 preceded a rise in Spike-specific TCR breadth and depth. Clonal diversity was possibly underestimated, and the donors were mostly white British, with more females.

The data were produced by immunoSEQ multiplex PCR, yet TCRdb's version contains in-frame clones alone and is incomplete. Found here are some 130,000 clones, approximately 91% of them singletons; the top ten hold 6.3%. The source was peripheral blood, collected on day 0 of AZD1222 vaccination. This receptor was identified in an adult in good health.

CDR3 nucleotides: TGTGCCAGCTCACCGAGGTCCCCCCCAGGGCGGGTCTACGAGCAGTACTTC. Amino acids: CASSPRSPPGRVYEQYF. This chain links TRBV18 with TRBJ2-7, with D possibly called TRBD1 or TRBD2 (5 bases each). The ends were cut back, 3 bases at V and 3 bases at J, with 21 bases in the middle. The CDR3 runs to 17 residues. The germline V gene has CDR1 KGHSH and CDR2 LQKENI. The whole variable domain, filled in from reference TRBV18 and TRBJ2-7, reads NAGVMQNPRHLVRRRGQEARLRCSPMKGHSHVYWYRQLPEEGLKFMVYLQKENIIDESGMPKERFSAEFPKEGPSILRIQQVVRGDSAAYFCASSPRSPPGRVYEQYFGPGTRLTVT.